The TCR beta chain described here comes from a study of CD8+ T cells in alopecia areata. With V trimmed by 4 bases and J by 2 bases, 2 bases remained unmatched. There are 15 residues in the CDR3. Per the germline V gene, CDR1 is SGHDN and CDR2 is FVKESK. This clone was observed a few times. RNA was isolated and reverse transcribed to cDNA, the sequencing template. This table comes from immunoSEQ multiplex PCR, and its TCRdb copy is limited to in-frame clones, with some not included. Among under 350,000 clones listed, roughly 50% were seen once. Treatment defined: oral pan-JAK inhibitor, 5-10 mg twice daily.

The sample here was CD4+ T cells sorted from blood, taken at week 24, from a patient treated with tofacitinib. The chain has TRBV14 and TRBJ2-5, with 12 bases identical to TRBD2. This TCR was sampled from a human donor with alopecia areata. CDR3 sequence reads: CASSPGLAGQETQYF. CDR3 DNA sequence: TGTGCCAGCAGCCCAGGACTAGCGGGGCAAGAGACCCAGTACTTC. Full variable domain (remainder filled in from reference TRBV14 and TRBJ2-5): EAGVTQFPSHSVIEKGQTVTLRCDPISGHDNLYWYRRVMGKEIKFLLHFVKESKQDESGMPNNRFLAERTGGTYSTLKVQPAELEDSGVYFCASSPGLAGQETQYFGPGTRLLVL.